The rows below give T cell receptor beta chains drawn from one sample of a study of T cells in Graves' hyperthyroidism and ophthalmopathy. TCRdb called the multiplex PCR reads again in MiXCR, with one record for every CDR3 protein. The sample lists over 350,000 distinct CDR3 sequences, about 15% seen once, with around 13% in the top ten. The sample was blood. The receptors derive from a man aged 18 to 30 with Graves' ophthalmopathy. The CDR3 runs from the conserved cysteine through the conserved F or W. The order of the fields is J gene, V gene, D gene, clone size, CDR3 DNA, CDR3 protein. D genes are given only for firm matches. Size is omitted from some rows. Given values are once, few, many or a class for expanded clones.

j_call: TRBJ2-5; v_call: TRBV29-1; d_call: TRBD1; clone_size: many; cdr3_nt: TGCAGCGTTAAGGGACAGGAGAACCAAGAGACCCAGTACTTC; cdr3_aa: CSVKGQENQETQYF
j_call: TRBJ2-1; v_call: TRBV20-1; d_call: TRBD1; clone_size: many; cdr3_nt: TGCAGTGCTAGGAGGGACAGGGGCTACAATGAGCAGTTCTTC; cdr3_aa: CSARRDRGYNEQFF
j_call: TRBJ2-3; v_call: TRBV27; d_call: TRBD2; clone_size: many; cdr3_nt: TGTGCCAGCAGTCGGCCCGGGACTAGCGGGGGGGCTGCAGATACGCAGTATTTT; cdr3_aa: CASSRPGTSGGAADTQYF
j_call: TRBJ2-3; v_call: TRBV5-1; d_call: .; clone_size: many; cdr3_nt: TGCGCCAGCAGCTTAGGCACGGCCACCTTCACAGATACGCAGTATTTT; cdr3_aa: CASSLGTATFTDTQYF
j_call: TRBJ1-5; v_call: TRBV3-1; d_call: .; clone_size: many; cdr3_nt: TGTGCCAGCAGCCAAGAATGGCGGGATCAGCCCCAGCATTTT; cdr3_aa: CASSQEWRDQPQHF
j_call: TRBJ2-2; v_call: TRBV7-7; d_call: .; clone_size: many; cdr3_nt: TGTGCTAGCAGCATAAGGGACACCGGGGAGCTGTTTTTT; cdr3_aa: CASSIRDTGELFF
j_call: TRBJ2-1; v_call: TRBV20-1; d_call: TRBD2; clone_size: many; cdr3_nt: TGCAGTGCAAGGACTAGAAGGTCGGGCAATGAGCAGTTCTTC; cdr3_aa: CSARTRRSGNEQFF
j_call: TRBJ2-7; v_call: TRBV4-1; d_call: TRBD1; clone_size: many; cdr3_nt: TGCGCCAGCAGCCCCGGGACAGTGAGTAAGGACGAGCAGTACTTC; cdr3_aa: CASSPGTVSKDEQYF
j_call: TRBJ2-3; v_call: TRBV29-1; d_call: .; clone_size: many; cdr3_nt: TGCAGCGTTCTTTACCAAAGCACAGATACGCAGTATTTT; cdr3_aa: CSVLYQSTDTQYF
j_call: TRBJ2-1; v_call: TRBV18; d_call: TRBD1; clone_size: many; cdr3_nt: TGTGCCAGCTCACCCCCATTAGACAGGGGACAGTTCTTC; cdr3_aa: CASSPPLDRGQFF
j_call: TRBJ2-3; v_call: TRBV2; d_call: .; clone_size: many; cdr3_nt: TGTGCCAGCCCTAACCAGACAGGTGGCACAGATACGCAGTATTTT; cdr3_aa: CASPNQTGGTDTQYF
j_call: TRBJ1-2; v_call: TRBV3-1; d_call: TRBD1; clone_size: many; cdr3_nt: TGTGCCAGCAGCCAGGGACAGGGTGGAGGCTACACCTTC; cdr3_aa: CASSQGQGGGYTF
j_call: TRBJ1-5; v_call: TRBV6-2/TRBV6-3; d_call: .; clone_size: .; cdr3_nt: TGTGCCAGCAGTCATCAGGGGAGCAATCGGCCCCAGCATTTT; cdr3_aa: CASSHQGSNRPQHF
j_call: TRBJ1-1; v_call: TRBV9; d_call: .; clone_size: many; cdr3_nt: TGTGCCAGCAGCGTAGTAGAGGGGACAAACCGCGATGAAGCTTTCTTT; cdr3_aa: CASSVVEGTNRDEAFF
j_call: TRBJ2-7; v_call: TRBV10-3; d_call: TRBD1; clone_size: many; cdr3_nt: TGTGCCATCAGCGATACAGGGGGCCTCTCCTACGAGCAGTACTTC; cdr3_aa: CAISDTGGLSYEQYF
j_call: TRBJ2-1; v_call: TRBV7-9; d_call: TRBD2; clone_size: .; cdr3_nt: TGTGCCAGCAGCTTAATAGGCGGGAGGGCCAATGAGCAGTTCTTC; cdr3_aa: CASSLIGGRANEQFF
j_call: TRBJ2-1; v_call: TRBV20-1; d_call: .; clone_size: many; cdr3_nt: TGCAGTGCTAGAGATCGGTTAAACGGTGAGCAGTTCTTC; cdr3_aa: CSARDRLNGEQFF
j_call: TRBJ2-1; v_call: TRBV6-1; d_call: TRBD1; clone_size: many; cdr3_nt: TGTGCCAGCAGTTCTACAGGGGGCGCGATCAATGAGCAGTTCTTC; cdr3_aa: CASSSTGGAINEQFF
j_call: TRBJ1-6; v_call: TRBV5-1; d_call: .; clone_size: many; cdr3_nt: TGCGCCAGCAGCCTCAACCCTACCGGGTACTGGCGTTCACCCCTCCACTTT; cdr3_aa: CASSLNPTGYWRSPLHF
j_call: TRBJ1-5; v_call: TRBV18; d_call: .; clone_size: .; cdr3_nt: TGTGCCAGCTCATCAGGGGAGAGTCAGCCCCAGCATTTT; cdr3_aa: CASSSGESQPQHF
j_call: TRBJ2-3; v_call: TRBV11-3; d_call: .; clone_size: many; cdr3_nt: TGTGCCAGCAGCTTGGAAGAAGACAGTACGCAGTATTTT; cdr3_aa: CASSLEEDSTQYF
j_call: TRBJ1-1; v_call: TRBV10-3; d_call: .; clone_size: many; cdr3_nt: TGTGCCGTCCGCTTGGGGAACACTGAAGCTTTCTTT; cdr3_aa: CAVRLGNTEAFF
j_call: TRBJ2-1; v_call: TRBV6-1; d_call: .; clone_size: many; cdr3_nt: TGTGCCAGCAGTGAAGCGGGGAGGAATGAGCAGTTCTTC; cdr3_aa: CASSEAGRNEQFF
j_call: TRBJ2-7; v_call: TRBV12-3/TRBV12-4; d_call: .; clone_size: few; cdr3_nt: TGTGCCAGCAGCTCCCAAAGGGACATAAATTACGAGCAGTACTTC; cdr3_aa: CASSSQRDINYEQYF
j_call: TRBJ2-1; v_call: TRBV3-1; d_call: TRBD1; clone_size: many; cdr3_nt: TGTGCCAGCACTTGGGACAGGGGGCCCTACAATGAGCAGTTCTTC; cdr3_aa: CASTWDRGPYNEQFF
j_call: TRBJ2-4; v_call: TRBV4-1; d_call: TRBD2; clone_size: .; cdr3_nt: TGCGCCAGCAGCCCCCCTCGAGGCGGGGGAGTAGCCAAAAACATTCAGTACTTC; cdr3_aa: CASSPPRGGGVAKNIQYF
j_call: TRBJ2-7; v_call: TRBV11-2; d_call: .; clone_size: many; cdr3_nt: TGTGCCAGCAGCTTAGAAGCGGGTGGCCTTCAGCAGTACTTC; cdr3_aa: CASSLEAGGLQQYF
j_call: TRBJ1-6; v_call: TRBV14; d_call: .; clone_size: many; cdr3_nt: TGTGCCAGCAGCCAAGGACAACTCTTCAATTCACCCCTCCACTTT; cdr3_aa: CASSQGQLFNSPLHF
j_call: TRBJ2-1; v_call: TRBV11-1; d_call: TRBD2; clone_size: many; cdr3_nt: TGTGCCAGCAGCTTAGCGCTAGGTAGCGGGGGGGCCTACAATGAGCAGTTCTTC; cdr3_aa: CASSLALGSGGAYNEQFF
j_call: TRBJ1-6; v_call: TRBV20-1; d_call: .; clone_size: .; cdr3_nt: TGCAGTGCTAGAACCCCGACAGGTGACGAAGAGGCCCTCCACTTT; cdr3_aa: CSARTPTGDEEALHF
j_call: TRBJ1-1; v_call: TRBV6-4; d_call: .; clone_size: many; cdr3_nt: TGTGCCAGCAGTGACTCCTATGGTGGGGGCCTGGGCACTGAAGCTTTCTTT; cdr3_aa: CASSDSYGGGLGTEAFF
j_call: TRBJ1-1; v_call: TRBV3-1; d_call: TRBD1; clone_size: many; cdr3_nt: TGTGCCAGCAGCCAAGAGAACAGGGGGCGCCGAGCTTTCTTT; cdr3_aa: CASSQENRGRRAFF
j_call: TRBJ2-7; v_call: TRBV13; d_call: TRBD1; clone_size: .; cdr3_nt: TGTGCCAGCAGGGACAGGGGCAACTACGAGCAGTACTTC; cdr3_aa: CASRDRGNYEQYF
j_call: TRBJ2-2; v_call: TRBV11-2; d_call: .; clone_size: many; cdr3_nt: TGTGCCAGCAGCTACGGCTGGGGCGGCACCGGGGAGCTGTTTTTT; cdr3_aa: CASSYGWGGTGELFF
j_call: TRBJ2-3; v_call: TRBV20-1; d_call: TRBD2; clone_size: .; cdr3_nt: TGCAGTGCTATTCACCCGGGACTAGGGAGGGATACGCAGTATTTT; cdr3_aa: CSAIHPGLGRDTQYF
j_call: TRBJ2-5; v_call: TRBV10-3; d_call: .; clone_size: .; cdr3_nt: TGTGCCATCAGTAGGGTCGGAGAGACCCAGTACTTC; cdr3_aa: CAISRVGETQYF
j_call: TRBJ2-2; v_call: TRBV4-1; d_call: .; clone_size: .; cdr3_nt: TGCGCCAGCAGCCAATTCCCTTCCACTTCGAACACCGGGGAGCTGTTTTTT; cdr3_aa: CASSQFPSTSNTGELFF
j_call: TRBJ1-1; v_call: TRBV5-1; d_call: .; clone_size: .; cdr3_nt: TGCGCCAGCAGCTTGGAGGGCAGGGGCGTGAACACTGAAGCTTTCTTT; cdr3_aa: CASSLEGRGVNTEAFF
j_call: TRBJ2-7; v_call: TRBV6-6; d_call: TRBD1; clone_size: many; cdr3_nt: TGTGCCAGCAGTTACGACAGGGCCCCCTCCTACGAGCAGTACTTC; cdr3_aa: CASSYDRAPSYEQYF
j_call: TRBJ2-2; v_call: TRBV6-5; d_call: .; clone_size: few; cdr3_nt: TGTGCCAGCAGTTATGGGGCGGGCACCGGGGAGCTGTTTTTT; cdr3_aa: CASSYGAGTGELFF
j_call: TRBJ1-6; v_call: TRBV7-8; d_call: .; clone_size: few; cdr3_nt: TGTGCCAGCAGACCAGGGTCAGCCGGGGCAGGAGGGTCACCCCTCCACTTT; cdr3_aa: CASRPGSAGAGGSPLHF
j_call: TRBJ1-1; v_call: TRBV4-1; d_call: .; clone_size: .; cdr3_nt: TGCGCCAGCAGCCAAGGTCTCAGGGCTTCGAACACTGAAGCTTTCTTT; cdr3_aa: CASSQGLRASNTEAFF
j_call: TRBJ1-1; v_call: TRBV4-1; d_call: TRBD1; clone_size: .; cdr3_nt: TGCGCCAGCAGCCAGAGGACAGGGGGCATGAACACTGAAGCTTTCTTT; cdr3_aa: CASSQRTGGMNTEAFF
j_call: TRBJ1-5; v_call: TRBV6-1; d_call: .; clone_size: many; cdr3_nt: TGTGCCAGCAGTCCCCGAAGGGTGAATCAGCCCCAGCATTTT; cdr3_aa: CASSPRRVNQPQHF
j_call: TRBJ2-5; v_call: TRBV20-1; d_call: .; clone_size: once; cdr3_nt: TGCAGTGCTAGACAGGCCGTAAGCCGGGAGACCCAGTACTTC; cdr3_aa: CSARQAVSRETQYF
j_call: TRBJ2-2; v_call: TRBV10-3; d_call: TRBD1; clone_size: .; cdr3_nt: TGTGCCATCAGCCTCGGACAGGGGGCTGGCGGGGAGCTGTTTTTT; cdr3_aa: CAISLGQGAGGELFF
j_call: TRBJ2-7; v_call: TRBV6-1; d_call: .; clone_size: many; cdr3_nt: TGTGCCAGCAGACTGGGAGGTATACGAGGGCAGTACTTC; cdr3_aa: CASRLGGIRGQYF
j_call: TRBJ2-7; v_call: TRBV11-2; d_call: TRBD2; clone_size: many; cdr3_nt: TGTGCCAGCAGCGGGCCCGGGCGGGAGAGGTACGAGCAGTACTTC; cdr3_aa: CASSGPGRERYEQYF
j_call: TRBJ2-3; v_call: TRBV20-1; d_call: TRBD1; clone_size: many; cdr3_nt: TGCAGTGCTGGACAGGGGGCGGGAACAGATACGCAGTATTTT; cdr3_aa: CSAGQGAGTDTQYF
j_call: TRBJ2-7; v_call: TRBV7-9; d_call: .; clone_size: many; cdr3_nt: TGTGCCAGCAGCTTAGCAGACGCGAGCTACGAGCAGTACTTC; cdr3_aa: CASSLADASYEQYF
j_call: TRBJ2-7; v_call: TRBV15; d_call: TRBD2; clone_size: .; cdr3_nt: TGTGCCACCAGCATGGGGGGGAGTTCCTACGAGCAGTACTTC; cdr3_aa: CATSMGGSSYEQYF
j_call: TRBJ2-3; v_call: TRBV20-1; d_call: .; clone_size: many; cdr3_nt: TGCAGTGCTAGAGATAATCTTGCTAGCGAGGAAGATACGCAGTATTTT; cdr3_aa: CSARDNLASEEDTQYF
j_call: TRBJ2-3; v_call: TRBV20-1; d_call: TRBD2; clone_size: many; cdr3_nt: TGCAGTGCCCAAAGGGGACTAGCGGGAGGGCCAGATACGCAGTATTTT; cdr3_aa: CSAQRGLAGGPDTQYF
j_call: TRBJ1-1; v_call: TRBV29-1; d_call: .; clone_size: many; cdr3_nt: TGCAGCGTTGTTACAGTGAACACTGAAGCTTTCTTT; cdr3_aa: CSVVTVNTEAFF